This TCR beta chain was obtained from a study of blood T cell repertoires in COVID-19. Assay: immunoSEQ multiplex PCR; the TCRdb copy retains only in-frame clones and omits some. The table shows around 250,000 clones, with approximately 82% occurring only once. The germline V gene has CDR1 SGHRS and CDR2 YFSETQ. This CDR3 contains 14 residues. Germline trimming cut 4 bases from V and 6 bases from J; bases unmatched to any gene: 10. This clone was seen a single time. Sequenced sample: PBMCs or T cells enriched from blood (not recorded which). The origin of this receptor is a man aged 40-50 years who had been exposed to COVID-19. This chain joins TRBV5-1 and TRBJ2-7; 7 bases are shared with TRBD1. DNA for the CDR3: TGCGCCAGCAGCCCCGGGACAGCGACTCTCGAGCAGTACTTC. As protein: CASSPGTATLEQYF.